This T cell receptor (beta chain) appears in the sequencing data of a study of blood T cell repertoires in COVID-19. Study-wide background: The United States, Italy and Spain provided the acute and convalescent COVID-19 samples. Sources were T cells, B-cell-depleted T cells, or PBMCs; the material itself was cDNA or gDNA.

In the study's own analysis: For nucleated cells, counts were estimated from reference gene primer amplification. Sequencing used immunoSEQ multiplex PCR; TCRdb keeps in-frame clones, though not all of them. V and J calls and clone size follow that table, whereas D and trimming were derived from the DNA. The sample holds some 150,000 clones, roughly 89% seen once. The age range of participants was about 18 to 95 years, with residence in some 25 US areas. CDR3 length: 14 amino acids. Trimming took off 5 bases at V and 4 bases at J, with 14 bases between the two ends. The germline gives CDR1 SEHNR, CDR2 FQNEAQ (reference sequence).

The V call is TRBV7-9, the J call TRBJ1-2; possible D gene TRBD1, 5 bases. This sequence was found in a woman aged 45-59 years who had been exposed to COVID-19. Sequences were obtained from PBMCs or T cells enriched from blood (not recorded which). Here the CDR3 DNA reads TGTGCCAGCAGCCAAGGACACTTAATCTATGGCTACACCTTC. Translated, it gives CASSQGHLIYGYTF.